Each of the 22 T cell receptor beta chains below was sequenced from the same sample in a study of blood T cell repertoires in COVID-19 (dated by TCRdb to 2020 to 2021). The library was made by the immunoSEQ multiplex PCR assay. Sourced from immuneACCESS, this table was stored by TCRdb with only in-frame sequences that have V and J called. A share of the clones is absent; for the studies checked, an unresolved V gene accounts for under half, and the remainder has no known explanation. This sample is represented by hundreds of thousands of clones; around 90% of them were singletons. 3% to 3.5% of the sample lies in the top ten. The specimen was peripheral blood. The receptors were sampled from a man in his 60s with acute or convalescent COVID-19.

This chain links TRBV7-9 with TRBJ2-7, with TRBD2 matching over 13 bases. V lost 4 bases, J lost 2 bases, and 2 bases stayed unmatched. This CDR3 comprises 15 residues. Germline V gene data show CDR1 as SEHNR and CDR2 as FQNEAQ (reference sequence). The CDR3 here is CASSSTSGGAYEQYF. The CDR3 DNA is TGTGCCAGCAGCTCTACTAGCGGGGGGGCCTACGAGCAGTACTTC.

The rearrangement uses TRBV3-1 (or the pseudogene TRBV3-2) and TRBJ2-7; 10 positions match TRBD1. Unmatched junction bases numbered 4, after V lost 4 bases and J lost 4 bases. CDR3 length: 14 amino acids. The V gene's germline CDR1 is LGHDT and CDR2 YNNKEL (reference sequence). This chain's CDR3 is CASSRGTGEYEQYF. CDR3 sequence (DNA): TGTGCCAGCAGCCGCGGGACAGGGGAATACGAGCAGTACTTC.

The V gene is TRBV5-1, the J gene TRBJ1-1; D unclear. This CDR3 contains 15 residues. Trimming left V 4 bases short and J 1 base short, with 14 bases between. Germline lookup yields CDR1 SGHRS and CDR2 YFSETQ. CDR3 loop: CASSEESMTNTEAFF. The CDR3 nucleotides read TGCGCCAGCAGCGAGGAAAGTATGACGAACACTGAAGCTTTCTTT.

V is TRBV11-2 and J is TRBJ1-3, with D possibly matching TRBD1 (6 bases). Looked up from germline, CDR1 is SGHAT and CDR2 is FQNNGV. The CDR3 has 17 amino acids. V shed 0 bases and J shed 0 bases, with 12 bases lying between them. The CDR3 DNA sequence: TGTGCCAGCAGCTTAGAGCAGGGGCTGCTCTCTGGAAACACCATATATTTT. Translating it yields CASSLEQGLLSGNTIYF. Together with reference TRBV11-2 and TRBJ1-3, the CDR3 gives the full variable domain: EAGVAQSPRYKIIEKRQSVAFWCNPISGHATLYWYQQILGQGPKLLIQFQNNGVVDDSQLPKDRFSAERLKGVDSTLKIQPAKLEDSAVYLCASSLEQGLLSGNTIYFGEGSWLTVV.

The CDR3, as DNA: TGTGCCAGCAGCCCCTTGGCAGGGGGGTATGGCTACACCTTC. Translated, it gives CASSPLAGGYGYTF. The V call is TRBV7-8, the J call TRBJ1-2, with TRBD1 matching 7 bases. The CDR3 runs 14 residues. The V segment lost 5 bases and the J segment 5 bases; nucleotides outside the gene matches: 8. In germline, CDR1 is SGHVS, CDR2 FQNEAQ.

The J gene is TRBJ1-2, the V gene TRBV10-2; TRBD1 matches at 7 bases. This CDR3 is built from 13 residues. With V trimmed by 4 bases and J by 6 bases, 5 bases remained unmatched. The V gene's germline CDR1 is WSHSY and CDR2 SAAADI. DNA of the CDR3: TGCGCCAGCAGTGTAGGGGGCGCGGATGGCTACACCTTC. As protein: CASSVGGADGYTF.

In its sample, this clone was seen a few times. This chain uses TRBV5-1 with TRBJ1-2; 9 nucleotides agree with TRBD1. The trim removed 6 bases at V and 4 bases at J, leaving 16 bases unmatched. Germline CDR1 is SGHRS and CDR2 is YFSETQ. The CDR3 runs to 17 residues. For the CDR3, the DNA is TGCGCCAGCACACGGGACGGGACAGGGTCCCCCATCTATGGCTACACCTTC. It specifies CASTRDGTGSPIYGYTF.

This CDR3 reads CASSLTETGNTIYF. The CDR3 DNA reads TGCGCCAGCAGCTTAACAGAAACTGGAAACACCATATATTTT. V gene TRBV5-1 combines with J gene TRBJ1-3; no clear D gene. The germline gives CDR1 SGHRS, CDR2 YFSETQ. This CDR3 is 14 amino acids long. V lost 2 bases to trimming and J lost 2 bases, with 8 bases between them.

The chain joins TRBV4-1 to TRBJ2-5, with a possible D match to TRBD2 (6 bases). Trimming took off 4 bases at V and 3 bases at J, with 9 bases between the two ends. Per the germline V gene, CDR1 is MGHRA and CDR2 is YSYEKL. This CDR3 region has 13 residues. The CDR3, as DNA: TGCGCCAGCAGCCGGGGACTCAAAGAGACCCAGTACTTC. Protein product: CASSRGLKETQYF.

The chain recombines TRBV29-1 with TRBJ2-1; 14 bases are a match to TRBD2. Germline V gene sequence: CDR1 SQVTM, CDR2 ANQGSEA. The CDR3 runs to 15 residues. V lost 5 bases, J lost 10 bases, and 10 bases stayed unmatched. The CDR3 DNA is TGCAGCGTTCGTCCGGGACTAGCGGGGGTGGAGGAGCAGTTCTTC. Residues: CSVRPGLAGVEEQFF.

The V and J genes are TRBV6-2 or TRBV6-3 and TRBJ1-1; D is perhaps TRBD1 (5 bases). There are 16 residues in the CDR3. Germline V lookup: CDR1 MNHEY, CDR2 SVGEGT. V lost 5 bases and J lost 0, with 16 bases in between. The CDR3 is CASSTPLGGVNTEAFF. The CDR3 coding sequence is TGTGCCAGCAGTACCCCATTGGGGGGGGTGAACACTGAAGCTTTCTTT.

This clone appeared a single time. V and J are TRBV7-3 and TRBJ2-1; D unresolved. Germline V gene sequence: CDR1 SGHTA, CDR2 FQGTGA. This CDR3 is built from 17 residues. V was shortened by 5 bases and J by 1 base, with 18 bases between the two germline ends. DNA for the CDR3: TGTGCCAGCAGCCCGCAAGCGCCTTCCCTTTCCTACAATGAGCAGTTCTTC. This gives the protein CASSPQAPSLSYNEQFF.

This clone occurred once. The rearrangement uses TRBV29-1 and TRBJ1-1; TRBD1 aligns across 10 bases. Germline CDR1 is SQVTM and CDR2 is ANQGSEA. V lost 3 bases and J lost 11; bases outside the gene matches: 12. The CDR3 runs 14 residues. The CDR3 loop is CSVEARDRGRGAFF. As DNA, the CDR3 is TGCAGCGTTGAGGCCCGGGACAGGGGAAGAGGGGCTTTCTTT.

V and J are TRBV19 and TRBJ2-3; possible D gene TRBD1, 6 bases. Germline V gene data show CDR1 as LNHDA and CDR2 as SQIVND (reference sequence). The CDR3 spans 16 residues. The V gene lost 5 bases and the J gene lost 0 bases, with 15 bases spanning the gap. CDR3 sequence (DNA): TGTGCCAGTAGTCAGCGAGGGGGATCTAGCACAGATACGCAGTATTTT. It specifies CASSQRGGSSTDTQYF.

The V gene is TRBV7-3, the J gene TRBJ2-1; 13 bases line up with TRBD2. The CDR3 is 15 residues long. The germline V gene has CDR1 SGHTA and CDR2 FQGTGA. The ends lost 2 bases at V and 6 bases at J; junction bases unmatched: 1. The CDR3 reads CASSLGLAGVNEQFF. The DNA for the CDR3 is TGTGCCAGCAGCTTAGGACTAGCGGGGGTCAATGAGCAGTTCTTC.

This chain joins TRBV15 and TRBJ1-5; the match to TRBD1 covers 8 bases. There are 19 residues in the CDR3. The germline CDR1 and CDR2 sequences are LNHNV and YYDKDF (reference sequence). V was pared by 3 bases and J by 0 bases, with 13 bases of the junction left unmatched. CDR3: CATSRRLLAGGDSNQPQHF. The CDR3 coding sequence is TGTGCCACCAGCAGGAGGCTGTTGGCAGGGGGCGATAGCAATCAGCCCCAGCATTTT.

The V call is TRBV27, the J call TRBJ1-1, with TRBD1 identical over 7 bases. CDR1 is MNHEY and CDR2 is SMNVEV in the germline V gene (reference sequence). The CDR3 loop spans 13 amino acids. The trim removed 6 bases at V and 5 bases at J, leaving 6 bases unmatched. CDR3 sequence: CASRKEGQTEAFF. For the CDR3, the DNA is TGTGCCAGCAGAAAGGAGGGACAGACTGAAGCTTTCTTT.

The chain combines TRBV6-5 with TRBJ2-3, with 9 bases identical to TRBD1. Trimming took 1 base from V and 5 from J; bases not matched to a gene: 1. The germline gives CDR1 MNHEY, CDR2 SVGAGI. The CDR3 has 14 amino acids. The CDR3 DNA is TGTGCCAGCAGTTACTACAGGGGGCAAGATACGCAGTATTTT. This translates into CASSYYRGQDTQYF.

The rearrangement joins TRBV7-6 to TRBJ2-5; weak D call: TRBD1 (7 bases). The V gene lost 5 bases and the J gene lost 4 bases, with 17 bases spanning the gap. From germline, CDR1 is SGHVS and CDR2 FNYEAQ. This CDR3 is 15 amino acids long. The CDR3 reads CASSQPTGTLETQYF. CDR3 coding DNA: TGTGCCAGCAGCCAACCGACAGGGACTTTAGAGACCCAGTACTTC.

The genes are TRBV10-2 and TRBJ2-3, with 9 positions matching TRBD2. Trimming removed 7 bases from V and 1 base from J; junction bases left unmatched: 0. From germline, CDR1 is WSHSY and CDR2 SAAADI. This CDR3 contains 13 residues. The CDR3 DNA follows: TGCGCCAGCAAGCGGGGGGGCACAGATACGCAGTATTTT. Protein: CASKRGGTDTQYF.

This chain joins TRBV5-1 and TRBJ2-5; TRBD2 aligns across 8 bases. The CDR3 is 17 residues long. The J segment lost 5 bases and the V segment lost 0 bases, leaving 12 bases of the junction unmatched. Germline V gene lookup returns CDR1 SGHRS and CDR2 YFSETQ. CDR3 DNA: TGCGCCAGCAGCTTGGGCCCGCTAGCGGGCAGTGGGGAGACCCAGTACTTC. Its translation is CASSLGPLAGSGETQYF. Supplemented by reference TRBV5-1 and TRBJ2-5, the full variable domain reads KAGVTQTPRYLIKTRGQQVTLSCSPISGHRSVSWYQQTPGQGLQFLFEYFSETQRNKGNFPGRFSGRQFSNSRSEMNVSTLELGDSALYLCASSLGPLAGSGETQYFGPGTRLLVL.

V usage is TRBV7-2 and J usage is TRBJ2-1; D remains ambiguous. The CDR3 consists of 15 residues. Germline-derived CDR1 and CDR2 are SGHTA and FQGNSA. Between the trimmed V and J ends, which lost 6 bases and 9 bases, there was a span of 21 bases. The CDR3 loop reads CASSPRSVATGEQFF. The CDR3 DNA sequence: TGTGCCAGCAGTCCACGGTCGGTGGCTACGGGTGAGCAGTTCTTC.